This T cell receptor (beta chain) was captured by sequencing in a study of OX40 agonist ivuxolimab in advanced cancers. Overall study: Dose-escalation patients were diagnosed with hepatocellular carcinoma, melanoma, renal cell cancer or head and neck cancer.

Notes on this clone: Antigen unknown. Germline is not matched at one junction end, which may reflect a read error.

Study-level points and caveats: Doses of 0.1 to 3.0 mg/kg were accompanied by clonal expansion of CD4+ and CD8+ blood T cells by week 6.

Here immunoSEQ multiplex PCR was the method, and the copy in TCRdb shows in-frame clones only, minus some. The table lists around 62,000 clones, roughly 84% of them singletons. The CDR3 runs 12 residues. The germline CDR1 and CDR2 sequences are SGHAT and FQNNGV. This TCR was sampled from an adult with an advanced solid tumor such as melanoma, head and neck, liver or kidney cancer. Sequences were derived from CD4+ or CD8+ T cells sorted from blood, sampled in a trial of the OX40 agonist ivuxolimab. The gene calls are TRBV11-2 and TRBJ2-7, with a possible D match to TRBD1 (6 bases). Here the CDR3 reads CASSSAGVTIIF. The CDR3 coding sequence is TGTGCCAGCAGCTCCGCAGGGGTGACGATCATTTTC.